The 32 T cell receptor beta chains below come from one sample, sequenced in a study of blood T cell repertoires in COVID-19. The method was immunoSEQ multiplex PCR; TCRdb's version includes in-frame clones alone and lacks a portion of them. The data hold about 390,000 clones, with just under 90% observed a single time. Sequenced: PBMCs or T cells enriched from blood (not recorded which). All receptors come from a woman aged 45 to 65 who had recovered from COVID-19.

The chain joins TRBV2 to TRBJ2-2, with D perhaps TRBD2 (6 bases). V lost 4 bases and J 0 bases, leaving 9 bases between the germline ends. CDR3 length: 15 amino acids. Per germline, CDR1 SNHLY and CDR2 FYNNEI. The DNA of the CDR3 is TGTGCCAGCAGTGCCGGGGAGGCGAACACCGGGGAGCTGTTTTTT. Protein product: CASSAGEANTGELFF.

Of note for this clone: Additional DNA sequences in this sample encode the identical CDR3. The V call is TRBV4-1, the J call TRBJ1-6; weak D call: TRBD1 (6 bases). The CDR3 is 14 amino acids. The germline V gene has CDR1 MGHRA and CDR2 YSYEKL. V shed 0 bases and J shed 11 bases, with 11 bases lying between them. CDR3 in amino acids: CASSQEGAGAPLHF. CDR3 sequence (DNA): TGCGCCAGCAGCCAAGAGGGGGCAGGGGCACCCCTCCACTTT.

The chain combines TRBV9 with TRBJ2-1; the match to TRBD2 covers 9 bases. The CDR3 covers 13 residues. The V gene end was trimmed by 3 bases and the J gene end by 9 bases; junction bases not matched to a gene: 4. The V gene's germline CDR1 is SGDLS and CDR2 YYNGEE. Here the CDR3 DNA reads TGTGCCAGCAGCGCCGGACTAGCGAGTGAGCAGTTCTTC. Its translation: CASSAGLASEQFF. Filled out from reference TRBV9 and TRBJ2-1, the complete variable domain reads DSGVTQTPKHLITATGQRVTLRCSPRSGDLSVYWYQQSLDQGLQFLIQYYNGEERAKGNILERFSAQQFPDLHSELNLSSLELGDSALYFCASSAGLASEQFFGPGTRLTVL.

In nucleotides, the CDR3 is TGCGCCAGCAGCTTGGTGGGACAGGGGGCAGGAGGCTACACCTTC. This sequence encodes CASSLVGQGAGGYTF. The chain links TRBV5-1 to TRBJ1-2; 12 positions match TRBD1. Trimming cost V 0 bases and J 8 bases; bases outside gene matches: 5. Germline loops: CDR1 SGHRS, CDR2 YFSETQ. This CDR3 is built from 15 residues.

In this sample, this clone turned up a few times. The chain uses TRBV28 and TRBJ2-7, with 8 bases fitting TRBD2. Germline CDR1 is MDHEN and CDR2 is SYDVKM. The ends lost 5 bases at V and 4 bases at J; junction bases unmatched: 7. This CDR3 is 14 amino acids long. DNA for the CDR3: TGTGCCAGCAGTCGACGCGGGGGGTCGTACGAGCAGTACTTC. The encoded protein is CASSRRGGSYEQYF.

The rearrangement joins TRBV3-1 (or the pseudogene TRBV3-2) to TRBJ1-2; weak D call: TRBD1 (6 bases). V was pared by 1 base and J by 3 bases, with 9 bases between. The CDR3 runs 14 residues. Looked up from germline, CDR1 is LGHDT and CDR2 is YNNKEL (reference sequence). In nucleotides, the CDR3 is TGTGCCAGCAGCCAAGCTGACAGGCACTATGGCTACACCTTC. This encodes CASSQADRHYGYTF.

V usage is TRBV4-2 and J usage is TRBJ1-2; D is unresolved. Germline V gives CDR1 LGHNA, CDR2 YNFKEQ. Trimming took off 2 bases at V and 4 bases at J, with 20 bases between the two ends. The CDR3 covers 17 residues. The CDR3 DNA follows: TGTGCCAGCAGCCAAATGAGTTCGGGGAGCAGAGGCTATGGCTACACCTTC. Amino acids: CASSQMSSGSRGYGYTF.

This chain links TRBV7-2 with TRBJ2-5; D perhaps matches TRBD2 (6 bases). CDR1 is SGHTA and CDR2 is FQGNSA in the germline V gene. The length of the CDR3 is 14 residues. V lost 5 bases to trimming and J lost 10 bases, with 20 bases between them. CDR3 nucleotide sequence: TGTGCCAGCAGCCCGGGGAAGGCACTAGCTCGCCAGTACTTC. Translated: CASSPGKALARQYF.

For the CDR3, the DNA is TGCGCCAGCAGCTTGGTAGGGACAGGGGCGACCGTCGAGCAGTACTTC. This encodes CASSLVGTGATVEQYF. J is TRBJ2-7 and V is TRBV5-1; 10 bases fit TRBD1. CDR3 length: 16 residues. V trimming: 0 bases; J trimming: 6 bases; junction bases outside the gene matches: 9. Germline CDR1 reads SGHRS; CDR2 reads YFSETQ.

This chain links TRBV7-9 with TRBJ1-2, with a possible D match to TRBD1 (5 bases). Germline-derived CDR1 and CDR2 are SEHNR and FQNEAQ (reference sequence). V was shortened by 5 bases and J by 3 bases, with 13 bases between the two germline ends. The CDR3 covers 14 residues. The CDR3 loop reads CASSPSPGYYGYTF. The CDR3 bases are TGTGCCAGCAGCCCAAGCCCAGGGTACTATGGCTACACCTTC.

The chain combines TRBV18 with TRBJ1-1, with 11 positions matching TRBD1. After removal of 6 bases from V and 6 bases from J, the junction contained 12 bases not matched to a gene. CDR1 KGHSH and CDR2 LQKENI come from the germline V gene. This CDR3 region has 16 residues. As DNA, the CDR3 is TGTGCCAGCTCTCTCGGACAGGGGGCACTGGGACCTGAAGCTTTCTTT. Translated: CASSLGQGALGPEAFF.

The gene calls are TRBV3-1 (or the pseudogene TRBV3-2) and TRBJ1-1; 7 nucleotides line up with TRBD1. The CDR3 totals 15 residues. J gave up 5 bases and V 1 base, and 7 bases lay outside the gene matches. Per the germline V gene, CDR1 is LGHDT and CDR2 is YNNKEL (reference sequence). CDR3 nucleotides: TGTGCCAGCAGCCAAGGAGGGCAGGGGGTAACTGAAGCTTTCTTT. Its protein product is CASSQGGQGVTEAFF.

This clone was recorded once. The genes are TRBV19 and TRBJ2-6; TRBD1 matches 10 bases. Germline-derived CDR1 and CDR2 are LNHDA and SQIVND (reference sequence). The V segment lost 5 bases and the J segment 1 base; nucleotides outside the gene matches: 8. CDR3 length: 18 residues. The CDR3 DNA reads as TGTGCCAGTAGTCCAAACCGACAGGGGGCGTCTGGGGCCAACGTCCTGACTTTC. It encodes CASSPNRQGASGANVLTF.

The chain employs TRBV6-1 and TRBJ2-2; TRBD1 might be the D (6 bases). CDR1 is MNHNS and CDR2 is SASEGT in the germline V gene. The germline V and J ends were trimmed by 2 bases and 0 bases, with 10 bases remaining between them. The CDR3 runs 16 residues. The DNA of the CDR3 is TGTGCCAGCAGTGAACAGGGGCAAGCGAACACCGGGGAGCTGTTTTTT. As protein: CASSEQGQANTGELFF.

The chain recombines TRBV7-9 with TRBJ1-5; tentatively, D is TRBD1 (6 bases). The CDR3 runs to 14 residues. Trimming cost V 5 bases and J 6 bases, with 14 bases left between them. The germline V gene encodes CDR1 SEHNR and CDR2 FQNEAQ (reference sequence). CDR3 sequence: CASSHEGETQPQHF. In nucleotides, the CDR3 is TGTGCCAGCAGCCATGAGGGGGAGACTCAGCCCCAGCATTTT.

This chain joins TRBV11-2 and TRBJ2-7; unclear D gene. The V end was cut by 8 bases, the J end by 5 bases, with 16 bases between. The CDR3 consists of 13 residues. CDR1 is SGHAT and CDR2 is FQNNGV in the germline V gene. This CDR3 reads CASDEASPNEQYF. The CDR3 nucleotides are TGTGCCAGCGACGAGGCGTCTCCCAACGAGCAGTACTTC.

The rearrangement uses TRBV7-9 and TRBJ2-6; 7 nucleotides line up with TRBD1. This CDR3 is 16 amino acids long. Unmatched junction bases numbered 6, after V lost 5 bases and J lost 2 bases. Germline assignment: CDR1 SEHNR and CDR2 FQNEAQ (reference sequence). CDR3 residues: CASSRDSLPGANVLTF. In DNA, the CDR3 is TGTGCCAGCAGCCGGGACAGTTTGCCTGGGGCCAACGTCCTGACTTTC.

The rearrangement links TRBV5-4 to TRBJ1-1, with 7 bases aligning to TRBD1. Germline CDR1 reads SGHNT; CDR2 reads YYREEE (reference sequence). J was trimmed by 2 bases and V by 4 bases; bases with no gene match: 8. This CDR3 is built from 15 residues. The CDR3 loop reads CASSRGTARNTEAFF. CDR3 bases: TGTGCCAGCAGCCGGGGGACAGCAAGAAACACTGAAGCTTTCTTT.

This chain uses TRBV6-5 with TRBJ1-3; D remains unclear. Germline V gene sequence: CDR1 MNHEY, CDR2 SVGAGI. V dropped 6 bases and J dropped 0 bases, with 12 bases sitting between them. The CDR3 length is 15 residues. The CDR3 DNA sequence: TGTGCCAGCAGCTTCGTAGGGAGCTCTGGAAACACCATATATTTT. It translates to CASSFVGSSGNTIYF.

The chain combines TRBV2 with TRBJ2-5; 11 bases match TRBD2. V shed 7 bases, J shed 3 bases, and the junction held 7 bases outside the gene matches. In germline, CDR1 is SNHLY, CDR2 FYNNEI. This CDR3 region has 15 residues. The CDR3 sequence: CASTVGSGGEETQYF. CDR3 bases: TGTGCCAGCACCGTCGGTAGCGGGGGGGAAGAGACCCAGTACTTC.

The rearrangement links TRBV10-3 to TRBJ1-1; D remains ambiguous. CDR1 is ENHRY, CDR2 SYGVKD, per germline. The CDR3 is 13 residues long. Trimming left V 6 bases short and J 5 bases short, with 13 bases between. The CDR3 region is CAISATQVTEAFF. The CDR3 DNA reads TGTGCCATCAGCGCGACCCAGGTAACTGAAGCTTTCTTT.

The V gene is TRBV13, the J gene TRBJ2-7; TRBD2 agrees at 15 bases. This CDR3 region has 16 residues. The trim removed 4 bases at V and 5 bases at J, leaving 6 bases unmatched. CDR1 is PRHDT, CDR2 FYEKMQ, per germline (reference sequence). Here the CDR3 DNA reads TGTGCCAGCAGCTCCGGGACTAGCGGGGGGCGAGACGAGCAGTACTTC. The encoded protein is CASSSGTSGGRDEQYF.

The CDR3 DNA reads TGTGCCAGTAGTATTGAGAAAATCTCTGGAAACACCATATATTTT. Protein product: CASSIEKISGNTIYF. This chain joins TRBV19 and TRBJ1-3; D gene ambiguous. This CDR3 comprises 15 residues. The germline V gene has CDR1 LNHDA and CDR2 SQIVND (reference sequence). The V end lost 3 bases, the J end lost 0 bases, and 9 bases lay between the germline ends.

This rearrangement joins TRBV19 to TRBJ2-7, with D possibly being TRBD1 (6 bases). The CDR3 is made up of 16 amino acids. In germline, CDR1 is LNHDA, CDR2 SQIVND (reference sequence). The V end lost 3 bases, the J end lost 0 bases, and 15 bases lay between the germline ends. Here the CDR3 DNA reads TGTGCCAGTAGTATGACGGACAGCTCTAGCTCCTACGAGCAGTACTTC. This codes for CASSMTDSSSSYEQYF.

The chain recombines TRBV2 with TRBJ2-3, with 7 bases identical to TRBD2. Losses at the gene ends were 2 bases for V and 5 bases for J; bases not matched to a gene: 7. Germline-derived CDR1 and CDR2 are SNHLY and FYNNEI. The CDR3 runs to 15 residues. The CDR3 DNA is TGTGCCAGCAGTGAATTCGGGGGGTCCGTAGATACGCAGTATTTT. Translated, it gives CASSEFGGSVDTQYF.

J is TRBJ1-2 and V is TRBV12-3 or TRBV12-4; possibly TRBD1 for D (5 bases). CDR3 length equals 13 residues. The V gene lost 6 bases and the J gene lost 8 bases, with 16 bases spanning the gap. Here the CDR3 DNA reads TGTGCCAGCAGCCCCGGGCAGGGAGGCGGCTACACCTTC. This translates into CASSPGQGGGYTF.

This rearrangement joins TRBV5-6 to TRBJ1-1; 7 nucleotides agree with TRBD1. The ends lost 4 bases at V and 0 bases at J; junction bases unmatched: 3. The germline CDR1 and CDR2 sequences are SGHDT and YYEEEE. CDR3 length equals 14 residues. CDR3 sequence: CASSRRGVNTEAFF. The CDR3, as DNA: TGTGCCAGCAGCCGCAGGGGGGTGAACACTGAAGCTTTCTTT.

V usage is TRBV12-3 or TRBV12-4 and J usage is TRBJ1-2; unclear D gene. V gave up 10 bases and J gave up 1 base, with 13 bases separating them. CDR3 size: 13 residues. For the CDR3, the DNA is TGTGCCACACGGAGCGGATATAACTATGGCTACACCTTC. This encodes CATRSGYNYGYTF.

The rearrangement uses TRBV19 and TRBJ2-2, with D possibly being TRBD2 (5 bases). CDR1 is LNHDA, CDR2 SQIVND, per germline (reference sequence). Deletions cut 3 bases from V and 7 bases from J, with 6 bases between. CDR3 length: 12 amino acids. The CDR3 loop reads CASSIGVGELFF. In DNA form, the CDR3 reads TGTGCCAGTAGTATCGGGGTCGGGGAGCTGTTTTTT.

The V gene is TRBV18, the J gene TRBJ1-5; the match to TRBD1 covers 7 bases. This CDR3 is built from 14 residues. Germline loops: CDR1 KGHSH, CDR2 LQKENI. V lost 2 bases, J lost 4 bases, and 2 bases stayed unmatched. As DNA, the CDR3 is TGTGCCAGCTCACCAGGGACAGCGAATCAGCCCCAGCATTTT. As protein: CASSPGTANQPQHF. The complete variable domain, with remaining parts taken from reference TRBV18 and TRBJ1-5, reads NAGVMQNPRHLVRRRGQEARLRCSPMKGHSHVYWYRQLPEEGLKFMVYLQKENIIDESGMPKERFSAEFPKEGPSILRIQQVVRGDSAAYFCASSPGTANQPQHFGDGTRLSIL.

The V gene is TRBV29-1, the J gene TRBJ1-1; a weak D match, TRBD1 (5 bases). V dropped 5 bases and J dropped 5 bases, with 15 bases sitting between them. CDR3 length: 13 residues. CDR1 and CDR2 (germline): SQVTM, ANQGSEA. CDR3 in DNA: TGCAGCGTTTCAGGGCGTTTATCGACTGAAGCTTTCTTT. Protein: CSVSGRLSTEAFF.

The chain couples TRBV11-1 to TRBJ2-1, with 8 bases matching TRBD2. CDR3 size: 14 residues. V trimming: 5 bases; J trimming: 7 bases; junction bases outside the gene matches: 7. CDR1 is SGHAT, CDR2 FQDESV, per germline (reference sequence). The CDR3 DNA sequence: TGTGCCAGCAGCCCCGGGAGGGGAGGGAATGAGCAGTTCTTC. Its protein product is CASSPGRGGNEQFF. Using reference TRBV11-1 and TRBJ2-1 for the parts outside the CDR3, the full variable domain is EAEVAQSPRYKITEKSQAVAFWCDPISGHATLYWYRQILGQGPELLVQFQDESVVDDSQLPKDRFSAERLKGVDSTLKIQPAELGDSAMYLCASSPGRGGNEQFFGPGTRLTVL.